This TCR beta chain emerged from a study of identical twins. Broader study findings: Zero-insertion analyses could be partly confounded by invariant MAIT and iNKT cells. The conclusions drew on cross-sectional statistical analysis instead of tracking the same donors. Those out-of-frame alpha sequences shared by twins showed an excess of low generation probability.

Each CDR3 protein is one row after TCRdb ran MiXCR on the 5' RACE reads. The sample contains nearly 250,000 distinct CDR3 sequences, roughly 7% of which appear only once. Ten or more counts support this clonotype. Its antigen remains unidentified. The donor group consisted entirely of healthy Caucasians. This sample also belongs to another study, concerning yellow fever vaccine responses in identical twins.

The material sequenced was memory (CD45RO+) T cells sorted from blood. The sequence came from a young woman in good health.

DNA of the CDR3: TGCGCCAGCAGCCCGGGACAGGGGAAGGGGTATGGCTACACCTTC. Amino acid sequence: CASSPGQGKGYGYTF. The rearrangement links TRBV4-1 to TRBJ1-2; 10 positions match TRBD1. The CDR3 length is 15 residues. CDR1 and CDR2 (germline): MGHRA, YSYEKL. The V gene end was trimmed by 4 bases and the J gene end by 5 bases; junction bases not matched to a gene: 7.